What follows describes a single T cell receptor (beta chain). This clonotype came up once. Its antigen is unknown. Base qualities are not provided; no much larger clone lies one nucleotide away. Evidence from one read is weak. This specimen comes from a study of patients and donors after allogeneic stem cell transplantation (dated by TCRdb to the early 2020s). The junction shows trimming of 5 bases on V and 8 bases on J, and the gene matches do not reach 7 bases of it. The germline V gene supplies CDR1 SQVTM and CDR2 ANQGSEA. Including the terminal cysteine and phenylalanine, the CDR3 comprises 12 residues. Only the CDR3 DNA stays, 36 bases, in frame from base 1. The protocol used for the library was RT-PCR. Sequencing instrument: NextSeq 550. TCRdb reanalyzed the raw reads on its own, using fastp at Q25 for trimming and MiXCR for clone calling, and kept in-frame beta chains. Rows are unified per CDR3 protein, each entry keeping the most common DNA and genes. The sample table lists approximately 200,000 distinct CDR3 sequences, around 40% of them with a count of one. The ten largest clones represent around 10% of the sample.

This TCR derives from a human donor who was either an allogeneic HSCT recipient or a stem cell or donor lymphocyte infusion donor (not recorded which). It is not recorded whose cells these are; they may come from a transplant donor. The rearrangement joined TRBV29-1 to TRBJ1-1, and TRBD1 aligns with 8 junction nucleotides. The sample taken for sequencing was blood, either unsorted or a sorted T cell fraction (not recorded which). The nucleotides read TGCAGCGTTTTGGACAGGGCATTCGAAGCTTTCTTT. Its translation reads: CSVLDRAFEAFF.